Following are 17 T cell receptor beta chains from one sample sequenced in a study of blood T cell repertoires in COVID-19. Sequenced by immunoSEQ multiplex PCR; TCRdb stores in-frame clones only, minus some. The sample includes 300,000 or so clones, more than 85% of them seen just once. Material: peripheral blood. These TCRs come from a man in his sixties or seventies with acute or convalescent COVID-19.

V and J are TRBV9 and TRBJ1-6, with no clear D. Germline V gene lookup returns CDR1 SGDLS and CDR2 YYNGEE. The CDR3 loop spans 14 amino acids. The ends were cut back, 1 base at V and 11 bases at J, with 13 bases in the middle. The CDR3 region is CASSVSGGKAPLHF. CDR3 sequence (DNA): TGTGCCAGCAGCGTAAGCGGAGGGAAGGCACCCCTCCACTTT.

The rearrangement links TRBV6-2 or TRBV6-3 to TRBJ2-3; D gene uncertain. V was pared by 6 bases and J by 5 bases, with 9 bases between. The CDR3 loop spans 12 amino acids. CDR1 and CDR2 from the germline V gene are MNHEY and SVGEGT. The CDR3 loop reads CASSWAQDTQYF. CDR3 sequence (DNA): TGTGCCAGCAGCTGGGCCCAAGATACGCAGTATTTT.

This chain links TRBV29-1 with TRBJ2-5; TRBD2 agrees at 13 bases. Germline values: CDR1 SQVTM, CDR2 ANQGSEA. V dropped 8 bases and J dropped 5; count of bases not matched to a gene: 11. The CDR3 is 15 amino acids. For the CDR3, the DNA is TGCAGCACCTTGCGGACTAGCGGGGGAGGGGAGACCCAGTACTTC. Protein product: CSTLRTSGGGETQYF.

This chain links TRBV28 with TRBJ1-4, with TRBD1 matching over 9 bases. The V and J ends lost 4 bases and 8 bases, in that order; junction bases with no gene match: 2. The CDR3 is made up of 13 amino acids. From germline, CDR1 is MDHEN and CDR2 SYDVKM. The CDR3 DNA follows: TGTGCCAGCAGTTGGGGACAGGGCGAAAAACTGTTTTTT. Its translation is CASSWGQGEKLFF.

The chain recombines TRBV5-6 with TRBJ2-7, with TRBD1 identical over 7 bases. V lost 4 bases, J lost 2 bases, and 3 bases stayed unmatched. The V gene's germline CDR1 is SGHDT and CDR2 YYEEEE. The CDR3 contains 13 residues. CDR3: CASSTGTAYEQYF. The CDR3 DNA is TGTGCCAGCAGCACCGGGACAGCCTACGAGCAGTACTTC. The variable domain in full, with the rest retrieved from reference TRBV5-6 and TRBJ2-7, is DAGVTQSPTHLIKTRGQQVTLRCSPKSGHDTVSWYQQALGQGPQFIFQYYEEEERQRGNFPDRFSGHQFPNYSSELNVNALLLGDSALYLCASSTGTAYEQYFGPGTRLTVT.

The chain combines TRBV9 with TRBJ2-7, with TRBD1 identical over 9 bases. The germline CDR1 and CDR2 sequences are SGDLS and YYNGEE. CDR3 length: 13 amino acids. The ends lost 3 bases at V and 8 bases at J; junction bases unmatched: 6. The DNA of the CDR3 is TGTGCCAGCAGCGGACCGGGACAGGGCCAGCAGTACTTC. Translated, it gives CASSGPGQGQQYF.

On this clone: Different DNA sequences within this sample yield the same CDR3. V is TRBV12-3 or TRBV12-4 and J is TRBJ2-1, with TRBD1 as a possible D gene (5 bases). The CDR3 runs to 11 residues. The ends were cut back, 7 bases at V and 4 bases at J, with 5 bases in the middle. CDR3 amino acids: CASTGYNEQFF. DNA of the CDR3: TGTGCCAGCACAGGGTACAATGAGCAGTTCTTC.

The sample holds one count of this clone. The chain carries TRBV30 and TRBJ1-3; D is uncertain. Germline assignment: CDR1 GTSNPN and CDR2 SVGIG (reference sequence). The ends were cut back, 6 bases at V and 3 bases at J, with 15 bases in the middle. The CDR3 is made up of 14 amino acids. The CDR3 is CACRRGGGGNTIYF. In DNA, the CDR3 is TGTGCCTGCCGACGGGGAGGCGGTGGAAACACCATATATTTT.

The J gene is TRBJ2-7, the V gene TRBV21-1; the table's TRBD1 call for D was not verified on the DNA. TRBV21-1 is reported as a pseudogene. CDR3 size: 20 residues. As DNA, the CDR3 is TGTGCCAGCAGCAAAGAGACTCTGGGGCCGGGGGACAGGAGCTCCTACGAGCAGTACTTC. This sequence encodes CASSKETLGPGDRSSYEQYF.

J is TRBJ1-5 and V is TRBV5-1, with D unresolved. Germline V gene data show CDR1 as SGHRS and CDR2 as YFSETQ. V dropped 0 bases and J dropped 2 bases, with 9 bases sitting between them. This CDR3 contains 15 residues. The CDR3 here is CASSLGGSGNQPQHF. DNA for the CDR3: TGCGCCAGCAGCTTGGGAGGTTCTGGCAATCAGCCCCAGCATTTT.

This clone appeared a few times. The chain links TRBV4-3 to TRBJ2-3, with 8 bases aligning to TRBD2. This CDR3 spans 14 amino acids. Germline CDR1 LGHNA, CDR2 YSLEER. Germline trimming cut 4 bases from V and 3 bases from J; bases unmatched to any gene: 3. The CDR3 sequence is CASSLAGRTDTQYF. CDR3 bases: TGCGCCAGCAGCCTAGCGGGAAGAACAGATACGCAGTATTTT.

The CDR3 nucleotides are TGTGCCAGCAGTAACCCCCGGGACTACTCCTTCTACGAGCAGTACTTC. It encodes CASSNPRDYSFYEQYF. The chain recombines TRBV6-2 or TRBV6-3 with TRBJ2-7; 7 positions agree with TRBD2. J was trimmed by 3 bases and V by 5 bases; bases with no gene match: 13. Germline CDR1 and CDR2: MNHEY and SVGEGT. CDR3 size: 16 residues.

This sequence joins TRBV9 and TRBJ2-1; 10 bases match TRBD1. The CDR3 sequence is 15 residues long. Germline V gene lookup returns CDR1 SGDLS and CDR2 YYNGEE. J gave up 8 bases and V 2 bases, and 7 bases lay outside the gene matches. The CDR3 nucleotides are TGTGCCAGCAGCGTCACCGGGACAGGGGACTATGAGCAGTTCTTC. Translating it yields CASSVTGTGDYEQFF.

This chain connects TRBV2 to TRBJ2-5, with 7 bases identical to TRBD1. This CDR3 region has 13 residues. V shed 4 bases and J 5 bases; nucleotides not matched to a gene: 4. CDR1 SNHLY and CDR2 FYNNEI come from the germline V gene. Here the CDR3 reads CASSATGRETQYF. The CDR3 DNA is TGTGCCAGCAGTGCGACAGGGCGCGAGACCCAGTACTTC.

The chain uses TRBV5-4 and TRBJ2-7; 7 bases match TRBD1. Germline CDR1 SGHNT, CDR2 YYREEE (reference sequence). Trimming at V came to 5 bases and at J to 4 bases, leaving 9 bases not matched to a gene. The CDR3 runs to 14 residues. The CDR3 protein is CASSQQGIGYEQYF. The DNA for the CDR3 is TGTGCCAGCAGTCAACAGGGGATAGGGTACGAGCAGTACTTC. The whole variable domain, remainder taken from reference TRBV5-4 and TRBJ2-7, is ETGVTQSPTHLIKTRGQQVTLRCSSQSGHNTVSWYQQALGQGPQFIFQYYREEENGRGNFPPRFSGLQFPNYSSELNVNALELDDSALYLCASSQQGIGYEQYFGPGTRLTVT.

This clone occurred a few times. This sequence joins TRBV5-1 and TRBJ1-3; D gene uncertain. This CDR3 is built from 13 residues. Per the germline V gene, CDR1 is SGHRS and CDR2 is YFSETQ. V shed 0 bases and J shed 3 bases, with 4 bases lying between them. CDR3 DNA sequence: TGCGCCAGCAGCTTGGACGGTGGAAACACCATATATTTT. Translating gives CASSLDGGNTIYF.

The chain is built from TRBV7-2 and TRBJ2-3, with D perhaps matching TRBD2 (5 bases). The CDR3 contains 14 residues. V was pared by 4 bases and J by 5 bases, with 13 bases between. Germline-derived CDR1 and CDR2 are SGHTA and FQGNSA. CDR3: CASSSGTSRDTQYF. CDR3 nucleotides: TGTGCCAGCAGCTCGGGAACTAGTAGAGATACGCAGTATTTT.